The 12 T cell receptor beta chains below come from one sample, sequenced in a study of T cells after yellow fever vaccination. TCRdb re-derived calls from the 5' RACE reads in MiXCR, one entry per CDR3 protein. The sample records tens of thousands of distinct CDR3 sequences, 7.5% to 9% being singletons. Sample: CD8+ T cells sorted from PBMCs, taken on the day of the yellow fever booster vaccination. Source of these receptors: a young man who received the YFV17D yellow fever vaccine.

V gene TRBV3-1 combines with J gene TRBJ2-3, with a possible D match to TRBD2 (6 bases). This CDR3 has 17 residues. In germline, CDR1 is LGHDT, CDR2 YNNKEL (reference sequence). V was pared by 5 bases and J by 4 bases, with 22 bases between. DNA for the CDR3: TGTGCCAGCAGCTCCCAGGGAGGTTTCGGAAGGGCAGATACGCAGTATTTT. This codes for CASSSQGGFGRADTQYF.

This clonotype was seen only a few times. The genes are TRBV11-2 and TRBJ2-7; a possible D gene is TRBD2 (5 bases). Between the trimmed V and J ends, which lost 4 bases and 3 bases, there was a span of 16 bases. This CDR3 has 15 amino acids. Germline CDR1 and CDR2: SGHAT and FQNNGV. The CDR3 sequence: CASSSHRAGLYEQYF. Written as DNA, the CDR3 is TGTGCCAGCAGCTCCCATAGGGCGGGCCTCTACGAGCAGTACTTC.

This clonotype has only a few counts. The chain links TRBV11-2 to TRBJ2-7; TRBD2 matches 9 bases. CDR3 length: 15 residues. Losses at the gene ends were 1 base for V and 2 bases for J; bases not matched to a gene: 3. The germline CDR1 and CDR2 sequences are SGHAT and FQNNGV. The chain's CDR3 is CASSLGGGRAYEQYF. The DNA for the CDR3 is TGTGCCAGCAGCTTAGGAGGCGGGAGGGCCTACGAGCAGTACTTC. Full variable domain (missing parts from reference TRBV11-2 and TRBJ2-7): EAGVAQSPRYKIIEKRQSVAFWCNPISGHATLYWYQQILGQGPKLLIQFQNNGVVDDSQLPKDRFSAERLKGVDSTLKIQPAKLEDSAVYLCASSLGGGRAYEQYFGPGTRLTVT.

The chain recombines TRBV20-1 with TRBJ2-3, with D unresolved. This CDR3 has 13 residues. Germline V gives CDR1 DFQATT, CDR2 SNEGSKA (reference sequence). The V gene lost 6 bases and the J gene lost 6 bases, with 16 bases spanning the gap. Written as DNA, the CDR3 is TGCAGTGCGTCAGACCGCTTTACGGATACGCAGTATTTT. It translates to CSASDRFTDTQYF.

This clonotype was seen at least ten times. This chain links TRBV12-3 or TRBV12-4 with TRBJ2-5; D is uncertain. The CDR3 runs 12 residues. Trimming stripped 8 bases from V and 2 bases from J, with 9 bases between. CDR3 DNA sequence: TGTGCCAGCGGCAGAGGTCAAGAGACCCAGTACTTC. This gives the protein CASGRGQETQYF.

This clonotype occurred a few times. CDR3 DNA sequence: TGTGCCAGCAGCCCAGGGTATCAAAGCAATCAGCCCCAGCATTTT. Protein product: CASSPGYQSNQPQHF. The V and J genes are TRBV27 and TRBJ1-5, with a tentative D call TRBD1 (5 bases). Germline-derived CDR1 and CDR2 are MNHEY and SMNVEV (reference sequence). Trimming left V 6 bases short and J 1 base short, with 13 bases between. The CDR3 is 15 amino acids.

This clonotype occurred a few times. For the CDR3, the DNA is TGTGCCAGCAGCTTAGATCCAGCGGGGCAGGGGTACGAGCAGTACTTC. Encoded protein: CASSLDPAGQGYEQYF. The chain couples TRBV11-2 to TRBJ2-7, with D maybe TRBD2 (7 bases). Germline-derived CDR1 and CDR2 are SGHAT and FQNNGV. The V end was cut by 0 bases, the J end by 4 bases, with 16 bases between. This CDR3 is built from 16 residues.

This clonotype was detected many times. V and J are TRBV3-1 and TRBJ1-2; tentatively, D is TRBD1 (5 bases). The CDR3 has 18 amino acids. With 5 bases removed from V and 2 bases from J, the gap between germline ends came to 24 bases. Germline CDR1 and CDR2: LGHDT and YNNKEL (reference sequence). CDR3 DNA sequence: TGTGCCAGCAGCAGACATTACTCCACGACAGAACCCAACTATGGCTACACCTTC. Its protein product is CASSRHYSTTEPNYGYTF.

This clonotype was observed a few times. In nucleotides, the CDR3 is TGTGCCAGCAGTTTGGTCGACCACAGGTTTGGTTCACCCCTCCACTTT. It codes for CASSLVDHRFGSPLHF. The V and J genes are TRBV27 and TRBJ1-6; a possible D gene is TRBD1 (5 bases). CDR1 MNHEY and CDR2 SMNVEV come from the germline V gene (reference sequence). Trimming removed 3 bases at V and 9 bases at J, with 18 bases between. The CDR3 is 16 residues long.

This clonotype showed up many times. V and J are TRBV7-8 and TRBJ2-7; 9 nucleotides line up with TRBD2. This CDR3 has 14 amino acids. Germline V gene data show CDR1 as SGHVS and CDR2 as FQNEAQ. V lost 5 bases to trimming and J lost 6 bases; unmatched junction nucleotides: 8. The CDR3 DNA reads as TGTGCCAGCAGCCGCGGGAGGGCCACGTCCGAGCAGTACTTC. Amino acid sequence: CASSRGRATSEQYF.

There are many counts of this clonotype. The CDR3 here is CSARYVGYEQYF. CDR3 DNA: TGCAGTGCTCGTTATGTAGGTTACGAGCAGTACTTC. The V call is TRBV29-1, the J call TRBJ2-7; unclear D gene. This CDR3 is built from 12 residues. The germline V gene has CDR1 SQVTM and CDR2 ANQGSEA.

This clonotype was counted ten times or more. This rearrangement joins TRBV4-2 to TRBJ2-1, with 8 bases identical to TRBD2. The CDR3 loop spans 16 amino acids. V shed 0 bases, J shed 7 bases, and the junction held 8 bases outside the gene matches. From germline, CDR1 is LGHNA and CDR2 YNFKEQ. CDR3 in amino acids: CASSQESGRGKNEQFF. For the CDR3, the DNA is TGTGCCAGCAGCCAAGAAAGCGGGAGAGGGAAGAATGAGCAGTTCTTC.